This entry lists 17 T cell receptor beta chains sequenced from one sample in a study of blood T cell repertoires in COVID-19. The method was immunoSEQ multiplex PCR; TCRdb's version includes in-frame clones alone and lacks a portion of them. This table has about 250,000 clones, around 85% appearing once. The specimen was peripheral blood. The receptors come from a human donor with COVID-19, enrolled during active disease. The donor label of this sample is uncertain.

This clone has only one observation. This chain joins TRBV5-6 and TRBJ1-1, with unresolved D. From germline, CDR1 is SGHDT and CDR2 YYEEEE. Between the trimmed V and J ends, which lost 1 base and 4 bases, there was a span of 8 bases. This CDR3 is 13 amino acids long. The CDR3 protein is CASSLLGGTEAFF. In DNA form, the CDR3 reads TGTGCCAGCAGCTTGTTGGGAGGCACTGAAGCTTTCTTT.

Only a few counts were recorded for this clone. The V and J genes are TRBV10-1 and TRBJ2-7; 8 positions agree with TRBD2. The CDR3 is 14 residues long. Germline V gene data show CDR1 as WNHNN and CDR2 as SYGVQD (reference sequence). V lost 6 bases and J lost 2; bases outside the gene matches: 6. The CDR3 region has the DNA TGCGCCAGCAGGGGTAGCGGGATACCCTACGAGCAGTACTTC. As protein: CASRGSGIPYEQYF.

This clone was seen only once. CDR3 protein: CASSPTGSTDTQYF. The CDR3 DNA reads as TGTGCCAGTAGCCCGACAGGCAGCACAGATACGCAGTATTTT. The chain couples TRBV19 to TRBJ2-3; a possible D gene is TRBD1 (6 bases). Trimming took off 6 bases at V and 0 bases at J, with 10 bases between the two ends. CDR1 and CDR2 from the germline V gene are LNHDA and SQIVND (reference sequence). The CDR3 spans 14 residues.

The chain links TRBV30 to TRBJ1-1, with D possibly TRBD1 on 5 matching bases. CDR1 is GTSNPN, CDR2 SVGIG, per germline (reference sequence). Trimming removed 0 bases from V and 5 bases from J, with 10 bases in between. There are 13 residues in the CDR3. The CDR3 here is CAWSVWGGTEAFF. CDR3 in DNA: TGTGCCTGGAGTGTTTGGGGGGGTACTGAAGCTTTCTTT.

Ten or more counts support this clone. This chain uses TRBV6-2 or TRBV6-3 with TRBJ1-5; possibly TRBD1 for D (6 bases). This CDR3 is built from 13 residues. Germline CDR1 is MNHEY and CDR2 is SVGEGT. V shed 5 bases and J shed 8 bases, with 13 bases lying between them. CDR3 protein: CASSPGGLEPQHF. CDR3 DNA sequence: TGTGCCAGCAGTCCGGGGGGCCTCGAGCCCCAGCATTTT.

The chain recombines TRBV3-1 (or the pseudogene TRBV3-2) with TRBJ1-1; D call uncertain. CDR1 is LGHDT and CDR2 is YNNKEL in the germline V gene (reference sequence). The CDR3 length is 13 residues. Trimming removed 5 bases from V and 5 bases from J, with 12 bases in between. CDR3 in amino acids: CASSTSRGTEAFF. The CDR3 DNA reads as TGTGCCAGCAGCACATCGCGGGGAACTGAAGCTTTCTTT.

The V gene is TRBV5-1, the J gene TRBJ2-3; maybe TRBD2 (5 bases). This CDR3 comprises 16 residues. V dropped 4 bases and J dropped 4 bases, with 19 bases sitting between them. CDR1 and CDR2 (germline): SGHRS, YFSETQ. CDR3 residues: CASSPRTGGPADTQYF. The CDR3 nucleotides are TGCGCCAGCAGCCCCAGGACCGGAGGCCCCGCAGATACGCAGTATTTT.

J is TRBJ2-1 and V is TRBV19, with TRBD2 matching 7 bases. J gave up 5 bases and V 2 bases, and 6 bases lay outside the gene matches. The CDR3 runs 15 residues. CDR1 is LNHDA, CDR2 SQIVND, per germline (reference sequence). CDR3 nucleotides: TGTGCCAGTAGTATAATGGGGAGGGAGGACAATGAGCAGTTCTTC. This codes for CASSIMGREDNEQFF.

The rearrangement links TRBV2 to TRBJ1-1; D is possibly TRBD1 (6 bases). The CDR3 loop spans 14 amino acids. Trimming cost V 6 bases and J 0 bases, with 11 bases left between them. Germline V gene sequence: CDR1 SNHLY, CDR2 FYNNEI. The CDR3 coding sequence is TGTGCCAGCAGGCAGGGGTCCATGAACACTGAAGCTTTCTTT. Its protein is CASRQGSMNTEAFF.

This chain links TRBV7-3 with TRBJ2-3; maybe TRBD1 (6 bases). The CDR3 sequence is 14 residues long. V was shortened by 1 base and J by 4 bases, with 9 bases between the two germline ends. Looked up from germline, CDR1 is SGHTA and CDR2 is FQGTGA. The CDR3: CASSLIGGPDTQYF. CDR3 sequence (DNA): TGTGCCAGCAGCTTAATTGGGGGCCCAGATACGCAGTATTTT.

The chain links TRBV28 to TRBJ1-6; D is uncertain. The CDR3 runs to 14 residues. The ends were cut back, 2 bases at V and 10 bases at J, with 12 bases in the middle. CDR1 MDHEN and CDR2 SYDVKM come from the germline V gene. In nucleotides, the CDR3 is TGTGCCAGCAGTTTAACTTGGAGGAACTCACCCCTCCACTTT. This translates into CASSLTWRNSPLHF.

This chain connects TRBV19 to TRBJ2-1; TRBD2 matches at 8 bases. V gave up 5 bases and J gave up 2 bases; unmatched junction bases: 5. Germline loops: CDR1 LNHDA, CDR2 SQIVND (reference sequence). The CDR3 runs to 15 residues. For the CDR3, the DNA is TGTGCCAGTAGTCCTATAGCGGGAACCTACAATGAGCAGTTCTTC. It translates to CASSPIAGTYNEQFF.

The chain is built from TRBV10-3 and TRBJ2-7, with 11 bases that match TRBD1. J gave up 3 bases and V 6 bases, and 4 bases lay outside the gene matches. This CDR3 has 14 residues. Germline V gene sequence: CDR1 ENHRY, CDR2 SYGVKD. In nucleotides, the CDR3 is TGTGCCATCAGGGGGACAGGGGGAAGCTACGAGCAGTACTTC. Translated, it gives CAIRGTGGSYEQYF.

V and J are TRBV2 and TRBJ2-5; 11 bases are a match to TRBD1. Trimming took 6 bases from V and 6 from J; bases not matched to a gene: 9. From germline, CDR1 is SNHLY and CDR2 FYNNEI. The CDR3 is made up of 15 amino acids. The CDR3 bases are TGTGCCAGCAGCGACGGACAGGGGGCATGGAAGACCCAGTACTTC. This codes for CASSDGQGAWKTQYF.

V usage is TRBV2 and J usage is TRBJ1-1, with D tentatively TRBD1 (6 bases). Trimming stripped 2 bases from V and 6 bases from J, with 16 bases between. The CDR3 has 15 residues. CDR1 SNHLY and CDR2 FYNNEI come from the germline V gene. The CDR3 loop is CASSEIGQGSAEAFF. The CDR3 bases are TGTGCCAGCAGTGAAATAGGGCAGGGGAGCGCTGAAGCTTTCTTT.

This rearrangement joins TRBV28 to TRBJ2-7; 9 bases are shared with TRBD2. The CDR3 has 14 amino acids. After removal of 5 bases from V and 3 bases from J, the junction contained 5 bases not matched to a gene. The germline CDR1 and CDR2 sequences are MDHEN and SYDVKM. The CDR3 loop reads CASSRGTSLYEQYF. The CDR3 coding sequence is TGTGCCAGCAGTAGAGGGACTAGCCTCTACGAGCAGTACTTC.

This chain joins TRBV28 and TRBJ1-5; 7 bases line up with TRBD1. The CDR3 is made up of 12 amino acids. In germline, CDR1 is MDHEN, CDR2 SYDVKM. Unmatched junction bases numbered 2, after V lost 8 bases and J lost 4 bases. The chain's CDR3 is CASQTGNQPQHF. CDR3 nucleotide sequence: TGTGCCAGCCAGACAGGGAATCAGCCCCAGCATTTT.